This paragraph reports one T cell receptor beta chain. Its antigen is as yet unknown. The DNA ends 3 residues before the CDR3 does, and the rest of the CDR3 is filled in from the germline J gene. This entry belongs to a study of T cell clonality in common variable immunodeficiency. Whole-study results and caveats: Repertoire-complication correlations in CVID were limited by patient heterogeneity. Compared with controls, CVID subjects had fewer shared TCRbeta clones. Fewer deletions and N-nucleotide insertions were reportedly seen in common variable immunodeficiency TCR beta sequences.

From germline, CDR1 is LNHDA and CDR2 SQIVND (reference sequence). The CDR3 consists of 14 residues. Trimming cost V 6 bases and J 4 bases; bases outside gene matches: 7. Control and CVID samples contributed equal amounts of genomic DNA. Clones were read by immunoSEQ multiplex PCR, and TCRdb kept only the in-frame ones, dropping some. The table lists over 30,000 clones, with no singletons. The rearrangement uses TRBV19 and TRBJ1-1; 8 nucleotides match TRBD1. Sequencing used peripheral blood mononuclear cells. This TCR derives from a person aged 18-69 years in good health. The CDR3 reads CASRPTGGVTEAFF. CDR3 DNA (partial): TGTGCCAGTAGACCTACAGGGGGTGTCACTGAA.